These 29 T cell receptor beta chains were sequenced from one sample in a study of identical twins. TCRdb analysed the 5' RACE reads with MiXCR anew, one entry per CDR3 protein. The sample includes about 330,000 distinct CDR3 sequences, 9% to 15% of them seen just once. This sample also appeared in a second study, on yellow fever vaccine responses in identical twins.

The sequenced material came from CD8+ T cells sorted from blood. The receptors were sampled from a young woman in good health.

This CDR3 reads CASSRGQAIEQYF. Written as DNA, the CDR3 is TGTGCCAGCAGTCGAGGACAGGCGATCGAGCAGTACTTC. This rearrangement joins TRBV27 to TRBJ2-7; 7 nucleotides align to TRBD1. J was trimmed by 6 bases and V by 5 bases; bases with no gene match: 7. The CDR3 extends over 13 amino acids. Germline V CDR1 and CDR2: MNHEY, SMNVEV (reference sequence).

The chain carries TRBV13 and TRBJ1-2; possible D gene TRBD1, 6 bases. Trimming shortened V by 4 bases and J by 11 bases, and 20 bases separated the two germline ends. This CDR3 is 14 amino acids long. Germline CDR1 reads PRHDT; CDR2 reads FYEKMQ (reference sequence). CDR3 nucleotides: TGTGCCAGCAGCTCTGGGCCCAGGGGAGATTTGTACACCTTC. The encoded protein is CASSSGPRGDLYTF.

This clonotype was observed a handful of times. The rearrangement uses TRBV12-3 or TRBV12-4 and TRBJ2-3, with D unclear. V gave up 3 bases and J gave up 3 bases, with 7 bases separating them. This CDR3 has 13 amino acids. The CDR3 protein is CASSLIRTDTQYF. The CDR3 DNA sequence: TGTGCCAGCAGTTTGATTCGGACAGATACGCAGTATTTT.

The chain recombines TRBV6-5 with TRBJ2-7, with D possibly being TRBD1 or TRBD2 (5 bases each). CDR1 is MNHEY and CDR2 is SVGAGI in the germline V gene. CDR3 length: 15 residues. V was pared by 3 bases and J by 2 bases, with 14 bases between. The CDR3 bases are TGTGCCAGCAGTTATTTTCAGGGACCCGCCTACGAGCAGTACTTC. It yields the protein CASSYFQGPAYEQYF.

This clonotype has just a few counts. This rearrangement joins TRBV6-6 to TRBJ1-1, with D unclear. The V and J ends lost 1 base and 8 bases respectively, with 11 bases between them. Germline V lookup: CDR1 MNHNY, CDR2 SVGAGI (reference sequence). CDR3 length equals 13 residues. This CDR3 reads CASSYFGREEAFF. CDR3 coding DNA: TGTGCCAGCAGTTACTTCGGGAGGGAGGAAGCTTTCTTT.

The chain has TRBV9 and TRBJ2-1, with 7 bases lining up with TRBD2. The V gene end was trimmed by 0 bases and the J gene end by 4 bases; junction bases not matched to a gene: 7. The germline gives CDR1 SGDLS, CDR2 YYNGEE. The CDR3 covers 16 residues. The CDR3 DNA follows: TGTGCCAGCAGCGTAGGGGGTGAGCGGGGTTACAATGAGCAGTTCTTC. The encoded protein is CASSVGGERGYNEQFF.

The sample holds a few counts of this clonotype. The genes are TRBV3-1 and TRBJ2-1; D gene unclear. This CDR3 region has 12 residues. Germline loops: CDR1 LGHDT, CDR2 YNNKEL (reference sequence). The V gene lost 0 bases and the J gene lost 11 bases, with 8 bases spanning the gap. This chain's CDR3 is CASSQDPRKQFF. The DNA for the CDR3 is TGTGCCAGCAGCCAAGATCCTCGAAAGCAGTTCTTC.

This clonotype was recorded at least ten times. The chain links TRBV7-9 to TRBJ1-6; D perhaps matches TRBD1 (6 bases). The germline V and J ends were trimmed by 3 bases and 10 bases, with 13 bases remaining between them. This CDR3 contains 14 residues. CDR1 is SEHNR and CDR2 is FQNEAQ in the germline V gene (reference sequence). As DNA, the CDR3 is TGTGCCAGCAGCTTCACAGGGTCCGGCTCACCCCTCCACTTT. Its translation is CASSFTGSGSPLHF.

This chain uses TRBV6-1 with TRBJ2-1; TRBD2 aligns across 15 bases. Germline CDR1 is MNHNS and CDR2 is SASEGT. Trimming at V came to 9 bases and at J to 8 bases, leaving 11 bases not matched to a gene. The CDR3 length is 16 residues. DNA of the CDR3: TGTGCCAGTAGACCGCAGGGACTAGCGGGAGGTTATGAGCAGTTCTTC. Translation: CASRPQGLAGGYEQFF.

This clonotype occurred many times. The chain combines TRBV12-3 or TRBV12-4 with TRBJ1-5, with D possibly TRBD1 on 5 matching bases. The germline V and J ends were trimmed by 1 base and 8 bases, with 9 bases remaining between them. The CDR3 is made up of 13 amino acids. The CDR3 nucleotides are TGTGCCAGCAGTTTAGGGGGGTCGGAGCCCCAGCATTTT. This encodes CASSLGGSEPQHF.

This clonotype was seen a handful of times. The chain recombines TRBV29-1 with TRBJ2-5; 9 positions match TRBD2. From germline, CDR1 is SQVTM and CDR2 ANQGSEA. The CDR3 loop spans 16 amino acids. V lost 1 base and J lost 5; bases outside the gene matches: 11. CDR3 protein: CSVEAPGSGRWETQYF. CDR3 DNA: TGCAGCGTTGAAGCCCCCGGGAGCGGGAGGTGGGAGACCCAGTACTTC.

The chain carries TRBV4-2 and TRBJ2-3, with 8 bases that match TRBD2. The germline CDR1 and CDR2 sequences are LGHNA and YNFKEQ. V shed 3 bases, J shed 3 bases, and the junction held 23 bases outside the gene matches. CDR3 length: 21 amino acids. This CDR3 is CASSQDPHLERGSPKTDTQYF. In DNA, the CDR3 is TGTGCCAGCAGCCAGGATCCGCACTTAGAGCGGGGGAGCCCTAAGACAGATACGCAGTATTTT.

This clonotype was seen only a few times. V gene TRBV11-2 combines with J gene TRBJ2-3; 16 nucleotides line up with TRBD2. CDR1 and CDR2 (germline): SGHAT, FQNNGV. The ends lost 2 bases at V and 0 bases at J; junction bases unmatched: 11. The CDR3 is made up of 21 amino acids. CDR3 nucleotide sequence: TGTGCCAGCAGCTTACGACCGGGACTAGCGGGAGGGACCCCAAGCACAGATACGCAGTATTTT. This sequence encodes CASSLRPGLAGGTPSTDTQYF.

The chain employs TRBV3-1 and TRBJ2-1, with 10 positions matching TRBD2. The CDR3 contains 19 residues. Per the germline V gene, CDR1 is LGHDT and CDR2 is YNNKEL (reference sequence). V was clipped by 1 base and J by 1 base; unmatched bases: 10. The CDR3 DNA reads TGTGCCAGCAGCCAAGTTGGGCTAGCGGGAGTTCCATCCTACAATGAGCAGTTCTTC. Protein product: CASSQVGLAGVPSYNEQFF.

This clonotype was seen repeatedly, ten times or more. The V call is TRBV5-1, the J call TRBJ2-2; 11 nucleotides line up with TRBD2. The germline V gene encodes CDR1 SGHRS and CDR2 YFSETQ. The CDR3 has 16 residues. J lost 3 bases, V lost 0 bases, and 1 base had no gene match. The CDR3 nucleotides are TGCGCCAGCAGCTTGGTGGGACTAGCGGACACCGGGGAGCTGTTTTTT. Its translation: CASSLVGLADTGELFF.

This clonotype has a handful of counts. V usage is TRBV28 and J usage is TRBJ1-2, with D possibly matching TRBD1 (6 bases). V was shortened by 3 bases and J by 4 bases, with 21 bases between the two germline ends. The V gene's germline CDR1 is MDHEN and CDR2 SYDVKM. CDR3 length: 17 residues. The CDR3 sequence: CASSFRGARGFSYGYTF. The CDR3, as DNA: TGTGCCAGCAGTTTTAGGGGGGCCAGGGGATTCTCCTATGGCTACACCTTC.

The chain carries TRBV7-6 and TRBJ2-7, with no clear D. Germline CDR1 SGHVS, CDR2 FNYEAQ. Trimming removed 3 bases at V and 6 bases at J, with 9 bases between. The CDR3 has 12 amino acids. CDR3: CASSFIVVEQYV. CDR3 in DNA: TGTGCCAGCAGCTTCATTGTTGTCGAGCAGTACGTC.

This clonotype was counted a few times. The CDR3 DNA reads TGTGCTAGTGGTTTGGTTAGCGGGAGTTCCTACAATGAGCAGTTCTTC. It specifies CASGLVSGSSYNEQFF. V is TRBV12-5 and J is TRBJ2-1; 9 nucleotides agree with TRBD2. The V gene's germline CDR1 is LGHNT and CDR2 FRNRAP. The CDR3 consists of 16 residues. Trimming removed 0 bases from V and 1 base from J; junction bases left unmatched: 1.

This sequence joins TRBV2 and TRBJ2-1; 7 bases are shared with TRBD1. The germline V gene encodes CDR1 SNHLY and CDR2 FYNNEI. This CDR3 has 15 amino acids. J gave up 0 bases and V 6 bases, and 5 bases lay outside the gene matches. CDR3 bases: TGTGCCAGCAGGGCCGGGACAGACTCCTACAATGAGCAGTTCTTC. Amino acid sequence: CASRAGTDSYNEQFF.

This chain uses TRBV20-1 with TRBJ2-7, with a tentative D call TRBD1 (7 bases). Germline V lookup: CDR1 DFQATT, CDR2 SNEGSKA (reference sequence). There are 15 residues in the CDR3. In DNA form, the CDR3 reads TGCACTGCTAACCGACAGGGTGGGGTGCGGGGCGAGCAGTACGTC. It yields the protein CTANRQGGVRGEQYV.

The chain has TRBV11-2 and TRBJ2-2; D may match TRBD1 or TRBD2 (6 bases each). Germline V gene data show CDR1 as SGHAT and CDR2 as FQNNGV. With 5 bases removed from V and 6 bases from J, the gap between germline ends came to 13 bases. This CDR3 spans 14 amino acids. CDR3 coding DNA: TGTGCCAGCAGCGCTACAGGGACTGCCGGGGAGCTGTTTTTT. Its translation: CASSATGTAGELFF.

V and J are TRBV7-6 and TRBJ2-3; 7 bases line up with TRBD2. V lost 1 base and J lost 0; bases outside the gene matches: 13. This CDR3 is 19 amino acids long. Germline CDR1 reads SGHVS; CDR2 reads FNYEAQ. The CDR3 DNA sequence: TGTGCCAGCAGCTTAGGAAGCGTCAGAGCGGGAACTAGCACAGATACGCAGTATTTT. Translated: CASSLGSVRAGTSTDTQYF.

This clonotype showed up just a few times. The chain recombines TRBV14 with TRBJ2-1; a possible D gene is TRBD1 (6 bases). CDR1 and CDR2 from the germline V gene are SGHDN and FVKESK. The V and J ends lost 0 bases and 4 bases respectively, with 19 bases between them. The CDR3 is 18 amino acids. The chain's CDR3 is CASSQEEGVGGYYNEQFF. In nucleotides, the CDR3 is TGTGCCAGCAGCCAAGAAGAGGGGGTCGGCGGGTATTACAATGAGCAGTTCTTC.

The rearrangement links TRBV14 to TRBJ2-1; 8 bases match TRBD2. This CDR3 has 15 amino acids. The junction had 1 base not matched to a gene; V was cut back by 2 bases and J by 1 base. Germline values: CDR1 SGHDN, CDR2 FVKESK. The CDR3 sequence: CASSQRGGSYNEQFF. CDR3 DNA sequence: TGTGCCAGCAGCCAACGGGGGGGATCCTACAATGAGCAGTTCTTC.

This clonotype was seen only a few times. The rearrangement joins TRBV29-1 to TRBJ2-7; 8 bases are a match to TRBD2. Germline V gene sequence: CDR1 SQVTM, CDR2 ANQGSEA. V lost 7 bases to trimming and J lost 2 bases; unmatched junction nucleotides: 10. The CDR3 has 14 residues. The CDR3 loop is CSDQNSGTTYEQYF. For the CDR3, the DNA is TGCAGCGATCAAAATAGCGGGACTACCTACGAGCAGTACTTC.

This clonotype turned up a few times. V gene TRBV5-6 combines with J gene TRBJ2-7; TRBD2 is a possible D gene (7 bases). CDR1 and CDR2 from the germline V gene are SGHDT and YYEEEE. This CDR3 spans 14 amino acids. V was shortened by 3 bases and J by 1 base, with 11 bases between the two germline ends. CDR3 nucleotides: TGTGCCAGCAGCTGGGGGGGGCCTTCCTACGAGCAGTACTTC. Residues: CASSWGGPSYEQYF.

The V and J genes are TRBV2 and TRBJ1-2; D ambiguous. The ends were cut back, 6 bases at V and 0 bases at J, with 14 bases in the middle. Germline values: CDR1 SNHLY, CDR2 FYNNEI. This CDR3 is 15 amino acids long. Here the CDR3 DNA reads TGTGCCAGCAGGGTTGCTCGGGCCACTAACTATGGCTACACCTTC. This encodes CASRVARATNYGYTF.

In this sample, this clonotype turned up many times. The rearrangement links TRBV9 to TRBJ2-3; TRBD2 matches 9 bases. The V gene end was trimmed by 0 bases and the J gene end by 2 bases; junction bases not matched to a gene: 4. The germline CDR1 and CDR2 sequences are SGDLS and YYNGEE. This CDR3 has 16 residues. The CDR3 bases are TGTGCCAGCAGCGTAGATAGCGGGGGATACACAGATACGCAGTATTTT. Translation: CASSVDSGGYTDTQYF.

This sequence joins TRBV5-6 and TRBJ1-4; D perhaps matches TRBD1 (6 bases). CDR3 length: 15 residues. Trimming cost V 4 bases and J 3 bases, with 13 bases left between them. The germline V gene encodes CDR1 SGHDT and CDR2 YYEEEE. CDR3 in DNA: TGTGCCAGCAGCCCAACGGGACACGCTAATGAAAAACTGTTTTTT. Translating it yields CASSPTGHANEKLFF. The full variable domain, in which reference TRBV5-6 and TRBJ1-4 provide the parts outside the CDR3, is DAGVTQSPTHLIKTRGQQVTLRCSPKSGHDTVSWYQQALGQGPQFIFQYYEEEERQRGNFPDRFSGHQFPNYSSELNVNALLLGDSALYLCASSPTGHANEKLFFGSGTQLSVL.